Shown below are 28 T cell receptor beta chains from a single sample sequenced in a study of shared clonotypes between healthy human individuals. The repertoire was sequenced with immunoSEQ multiplex PCR; TCRdb's copy has only in-frame clones and lacks some. The repertoire includes approximately 600,000 clones, 95% of them detected once, and 0.095% to 0.14% sits in the top ten. Naive CD8 populations comprised CD45RO-negative cells positively selected for CCR7, excluding terminally differentiated effector memory CD45RA+ cells. Sample: naive CD8+ T cells sorted from blood. These receptors all stem from a woman between 25 and 40 years old in good health.

The gene calls are TRBV6-5 and TRBJ1-5; possible D gene TRBD1, 5 bases. Germline CDR1 reads MNHEY; CDR2 reads SVGAGI. V was clipped by 8 bases and J by 0 bases, with 8 bases between them. The CDR3 is made up of 13 amino acids. The DNA for the CDR3 is TGTGCCAGCGGGGCAGCTAGCAATCAGCCCCAGCATTTT. Its translation: CASGAASNQPQHF.

The genes are TRBV27 and TRBJ2-7, with 8 bases that match TRBD2. This CDR3 region has 16 residues. CDR1 and CDR2 (germline): MNHEY, SMNVEV (reference sequence). V lost 0 bases, J lost 3 bases, and 7 bases stayed unmatched. CDR3 DNA sequence: TGTGCCAGCAGTTTATCATCCCCGGGGGGGCGCTACGAGCAGTACTTC. It encodes CASSLSSPGGRYEQYF.

The chain recombines TRBV7-8 with TRBJ2-1; 10 bases are a match to TRBD2. The trim removed 5 bases at V and 5 bases at J, leaving 12 bases unmatched. The CDR3 is 17 residues long. Germline CDR1 reads SGHVS; CDR2 reads FQNEAQ. CDR3 sequence reads: CASSLVSGLAENNEQFF. The CDR3 nucleotides are TGTGCCAGCAGCCTAGTGAGCGGACTAGCGGAGAACAATGAGCAGTTCTTC.

The chain has TRBV28 and TRBJ1-2; D uncertain. Trimming left V 8 bases short and J 7 bases short, with 11 bases between. The CDR3 covers 11 residues. Looked up from germline, CDR1 is MDHEN and CDR2 is SYDVKM. CDR3 nucleotide sequence: TGTGCCAGCCAAGCAGGCCTTGGCTACACCTTC. Translating gives CASQAGLGYTF.

The chain employs TRBV7-9 and TRBJ1-5, with no clear D. Trimming left V 3 bases short and J 6 bases short, with 12 bases between. The CDR3 has 14 amino acids. Germline CDR1 and CDR2: SEHNR and FQNEAQ (reference sequence). The CDR3: CASSLFDPGQPQHF. The CDR3 DNA follows: TGTGCCAGCAGCTTGTTTGATCCAGGTCAGCCCCAGCATTTT.

The chain is built from TRBV15 and TRBJ1-6; D is undetermined. Germline CDR1 is LNHNV and CDR2 is YYDKDF (reference sequence). With 0 bases removed from V and 5 bases from J, the gap between germline ends came to 11 bases. The length of the CDR3 is 16 residues. CDR3 nucleotides: TGTGCCACCAGCAGAGAATGGGCAGAGAATAATTCACCCCTCCACTTT. As protein: CATSREWAENNSPLHF.

This sequence joins TRBV7-2 and TRBJ2-7; 7 bases are a match to TRBD2. Trimming at V came to 1 base and at J to 5 bases, leaving 8 bases not matched to a gene. The CDR3 is made up of 15 amino acids. CDR1 is SGHTA, CDR2 FQGNSA, per germline. DNA for the CDR3: TGTGCCAGCAGCTTAGTTGGCGGGAGCTGGGACGAGCAGTACTTC. Protein sequence: CASSLVGGSWDEQYF. Supplemented by reference TRBV7-2 and TRBJ2-7, the full variable domain reads GAGVSQSPSNKVTEKGKDVELRCDPISGHTALYWYRQSLGQGLEFLIYFQGNSAPDKSGLPSDRFSAERTGGSVSTLTIQRTQQEDSAVYLCASSLVGGSWDEQYFGPGTRLTVT.

This clone was seen a single time. The chain is built from TRBV27 and TRBJ1-2, with D perhaps TRBD1 (6 bases). The germline gives CDR1 MNHEY, CDR2 SMNVEV (reference sequence). The CDR3 is 13 amino acids. The germline V and J ends were trimmed by 4 bases and 1 base, with 7 bases remaining between them. The CDR3 spells CASSWTVNYGYTF. The CDR3 DNA sequence: TGTGCCAGCAGTTGGACAGTTAACTATGGCTACACCTTC.

The chain combines TRBV21-1 with TRBJ2-2; the D call in the table, TRBD2, was not verified against the DNA. TRBV21-1 is classified as a pseudogene. The CDR3 totals 17 residues. Here the CDR3 reads CASSNISGRAHTGELFF. CDR3 in DNA: TGTGCCAGCAGCAATATTAGCGGGAGGGCCCACACCGGGGAGCTGTTTTTT.

As to this clone: The identical CDR3 is also encoded by other nucleotide sequences in the sample. The chain uses TRBV27 and TRBJ2-7; 9 bases match TRBD2. CDR1 MNHEY and CDR2 SMNVEV come from the germline V gene (reference sequence). This CDR3 is 14 amino acids long. The V and J ends lost 6 bases and 0 bases, in that order; junction bases with no gene match: 3. CDR3 loop: CASSSSGSSYEQYF. The DNA of the CDR3 is TGTGCCAGCAGCAGTAGCGGGAGCTCCTACGAGCAGTACTTC.

This clone has only one observation. The chain couples TRBV23-1 to TRBJ2-3, with 9 bases identical to TRBD1. TRBV23-1 is treated as an ORF (open reading frame) with a function not yet certain. The CDR3 length is 16 residues. Trimming took 5 bases from V and 5 from J; bases not matched to a gene: 11. The CDR3 DNA is TGCGCCAGCAGTGCAGGGACAGGGAATATCGGAGATACGCAGTATTTT. This codes for CASSAGTGNIGDTQYF.

The rearrangement joins TRBV7-6 to TRBJ2-5; perhaps TRBD2 as D (6 bases). The tail of the sequence fits TRBJ2-7 better, so the J call may be wrong. There are 16 residues in the CDR3. From germline, CDR1 is SGHVS and CDR2 FNYEAQ. CDR3 loop: CASSPAWAGMTHEQYF. The CDR3 DNA reads TGTGCCAGCAGCCCGGCGTGGGCGGGAATGACCCACGAGCAGTACTTC.

This chain uses TRBV5-4 with TRBJ2-5; TRBD2 agrees at 11 bases. Germline CDR1 is SGHNT and CDR2 is YYREEE (reference sequence). The CDR3 contains 15 residues. Trimming cost V 5 bases and J 3 bases; bases outside gene matches: 6. The CDR3 sequence: CASRQGLADEETQYF. For the CDR3, the DNA is TGTGCCAGCAGACAGGGACTAGCGGATGAAGAGACCCAGTACTTC.

This clone was detected once. This sequence joins TRBV5-5 and TRBJ2-5; 8 bases align to TRBD2. This CDR3 region has 15 residues. Germline V CDR1 and CDR2: SGHKS, YYEKEE (reference sequence). Trimming removed 4 bases from V and 4 bases from J; junction bases left unmatched: 9. The CDR3 region is CASSAFGGVGETQYF. The CDR3 DNA follows: TGTGCCAGCAGCGCCTTCGGGGGGGTCGGAGAGACCCAGTACTTC. The variable domain in full, with the rest retrieved from reference TRBV5-5 and TRBJ2-5, is DAGVTQSPTHLIKTRGQQVTLRCSPISGHKSVSWYQQVLGQGPQFIFQYYEKEERGRGNFPDRFSARQFPNYSSELNVNALLLGDSALYLCASSAFGGVGETQYFGPGTRLLVL.

The chain recombines TRBV6-6 with TRBJ1-4; a possible D gene is TRBD1 (6 bases). The length of the CDR3 is 15 residues. The germline V and J ends were trimmed by 2 bases and 4 bases, with 11 bases remaining between them. Germline-derived CDR1 and CDR2 are MNHNY and SVGAGI (reference sequence). The CDR3 DNA reads TGTGCCAGCAGTTACCAGGACAGTATTAATGAAAAACTGTTTTTT. It specifies CASSYQDSINEKLFF.

This chain connects TRBV9 to TRBJ2-2; the match to TRBD2 covers 12 bases. Germline V gene lookup returns CDR1 SGDLS and CDR2 YYNGEE. Germline trimming cut 3 bases from V and 5 bases from J; bases unmatched to any gene: 11. CDR3 size: 18 residues. The CDR3, as DNA: TGTGCCAGCAGCGAGGGACTAGCGGGCCCACAGGGTACCGGGGAGCTGTTTTTT. It specifies CASSEGLAGPQGTGELFF.

This clone came up once. This chain uses TRBV6-5 with TRBJ1-2; D remains unclear. The germline V gene encodes CDR1 MNHEY and CDR2 SVGAGI. Trimming shortened V by 9 bases and J by 4 bases, and 18 bases separated the two germline ends. The CDR3 sequence is 14 residues long. DNA of the CDR3: TGTGCCAGTGTTGGTTACGGTCGCAGCTATGGCTACACCTTC. Protein sequence: CASVGYGRSYGYTF.

The chain is built from TRBV7-3 and TRBJ1-1; tentative D call: TRBD1 (5 bases). V was shortened by 3 bases and J by 11 bases, with 16 bases between the two germline ends. Germline CDR1 SGHTA, CDR2 FQGTGA. The CDR3 totals 13 residues. The CDR3 DNA is TGTGCCAGCAGCTTGGGGACTGGGACCTATGCTTTCTTT. It is translated as CASSLGTGTYAFF. Based on the CDR3 plus reference TRBV7-3 and TRBJ1-1, the full variable domain is GAGVSQTPSNKVTEKGKYVELRCDPISGHTALYWYRQSLGQGPEFLIYFQGTGAADDSGLPNDRFFAVRPEGSVSTLKIQRTERGDSAVYLCASSLGTGTYAFFGQGTRLTVV.

This rearrangement joins TRBV7-6 to TRBJ2-1, with TRBD2 as a possible D gene (7 bases). The CDR3 runs to 14 residues. From germline, CDR1 is SGHVS and CDR2 FNYEAQ. The V gene lost 8 bases and the J gene lost 7 bases, with 18 bases spanning the gap. In DNA, the CDR3 is TGTGCCAGCTCCGTCGGGGGGCCGGGAAATGAGCAGTTCTTC. This gives the protein CASSVGGPGNEQFF. Full variable domain (remainder filled in from reference TRBV7-6 and TRBJ2-1): GAGVSQSPRYKVTKRGQDVALRCDPISGHVSLYWYRQALGQGPEFLTYFNYEAQQDKSGLPNDRFSAERPEGSISTLTIQRTEQRDSAMYRCASSVGGPGNEQFFGPGTRLTVL.

V usage is TRBV6-6 and J usage is TRBJ2-7; D gene uncertain. Germline CDR1 is MNHNY and CDR2 is SVGAGI (reference sequence). The CDR3 extends over 12 amino acids. The V gene lost 7 bases and the J gene lost 1 base, with 8 bases spanning the gap. CDR3 loop: CASTSSSYEQYF. The CDR3 nucleotides read TGTGCCAGCACAAGTTCTTCCTACGAGCAGTACTTC.

The chain is built from TRBV15 and TRBJ2-7; 7 nucleotides align to TRBD1. This CDR3 spans 16 amino acids. Unmatched junction bases numbered 13, after V lost 5 bases and J lost 3 bases. Germline CDR1 LNHNV, CDR2 YYDKDF (reference sequence). The CDR3 sequence: CATSGQPDRAGYEQYF. CDR3 sequence (DNA): TGTGCCACCAGCGGCCAACCAGACAGGGCTGGCTACGAGCAGTACTTC.

The rearrangement uses TRBV19 and TRBJ1-1, with D hard to call. Germline V gene data show CDR1 as LNHDA and CDR2 as SQIVND (reference sequence). The V end lost 5 bases, the J end lost 3 bases, and 19 bases lay between the germline ends. This CDR3 is 16 amino acids long. The CDR3 protein is CASSDVGLDFYTEAFF. The CDR3 coding sequence is TGTGCCAGTAGTGACGTGGGGTTGGATTTTTACACTGAAGCTTTCTTT.

The V and J genes are TRBV5-1 and TRBJ1-2, with TRBD1 as a possible D gene (5 bases). From germline, CDR1 is SGHRS and CDR2 YFSETQ. This CDR3 is built from 13 residues. Between the trimmed V and J ends, which lost 0 bases and 6 bases, there was a span of 9 bases. The CDR3 DNA reads TGCGCCAGCAGCTTGGAAGGGGTGGATGGCTACACCTTC. Translated, it gives CASSLEGVDGYTF.

This chain joins TRBV6-1 and TRBJ2-4, with unresolved D. V was clipped by 4 bases and J by 7 bases, with 5 bases between them. The germline gives CDR1 MNHNS, CDR2 SASEGT. The CDR3 is made up of 11 amino acids. CDR3 protein: CASSGTNIQYF. DNA of the CDR3: TGTGCCAGCAGTGGCACGAACATTCAGTACTTC.

This CDR3 reads CARPRVGGTAEAFF. CDR3 coding DNA: TGTGCCAGGCCCCGGGTTGGGGGAACGGCTGAAGCTTTCTTT. The rearrangement joins TRBV5-8 to TRBJ1-1; perhaps TRBD1 as D (5 bases). This CDR3 contains 14 residues. Deletions cut 8 bases from V and 6 bases from J, with 20 bases between. The germline V gene has CDR1 SGHTS and CDR2 YDEGEE.

This chain uses TRBV28 with TRBJ2-7, with 10 bases matching TRBD1. With V trimmed by 6 bases and J by 6 bases, 8 bases remained unmatched. The CDR3 consists of 14 residues. CDR1 is MDHEN, CDR2 SYDVKM, per germline. CDR3 coding DNA: TGTGCCAGCAGAAACCCGGGACAGGGGTTCGAGCAGTACTTC. Translation gives CASRNPGQGFEQYF.

To note about this clone: This specimen includes other DNA sequences encoding the same CDR3. This sequence joins TRBV6-5 and TRBJ1-1; D is ambiguous. The CDR3 extends over 13 amino acids. V lost 0 bases and J 5 bases, leaving 7 bases between the germline ends. Germline V gene sequence: CDR1 MNHEY, CDR2 SVGAGI. In DNA, the CDR3 is TGTGCCAGCAGTTACTCGACTGGGACTGAAGCTTTCTTT. It is translated as CASSYSTGTEAFF.

In this sample, this clone turned up once. The V gene is TRBV7-8, the J gene TRBJ2-1; either TRBD1 or TRBD2 may fit D (5 bases each). CDR1 is SGHVS and CDR2 is FQNEAQ in the germline V gene. V gave up 5 bases and J gave up 1 base, with 18 bases separating them. The CDR3 consists of 17 residues. In DNA form, the CDR3 reads TGTGCCAGCAGCCTACTCCCCGGAGAGGGGTCCTACAATGAGCAGTTCTTC. Translating it yields CASSLLPGEGSYNEQFF. The full variable domain, in which reference TRBV7-8 and TRBJ2-1 provide the parts outside the CDR3, is GAGVSQSPRYKVAKRGQDVALRCDPISGHVSLFWYQQALGQGPEFLTYFQNEAQLDKSGLPSDRFFAERPEGSVSTLKIQRTQQEDSAVYLCASSLLPGEGSYNEQFFGPGTRLTVL.